These 32 T cell receptor beta chains were all obtained from the same sample, sequenced in a study of identifying expanded T cells in peripheral blood. Here immunoSEQ multiplex PCR was the method, and the copy in TCRdb shows in-frame clones only, minus some. This sample has approximately 81,000 clones, with about four fifths found just once. Sequencing was carried out using blood. The receptors shown here come from a person aged 18-70 years in good health.

V usage is TRBV9 and J usage is TRBJ2-7; D not certain. This CDR3 is built from 14 residues. Germline CDR1 is SGDLS and CDR2 is YYNGEE. V lost 0 bases and J lost 2, with 9 bases in between. CDR3 bases: TGTGCCAGCAGCGTAGGTTCCGAGACCTACGAGCAGTACTTC. Encoded protein: CASSVGSETYEQYF.

The V gene is TRBV19, the J gene TRBJ2-5, with TRBD1 as a possible D gene (6 bases). The germline CDR1 and CDR2 sequences are LNHDA and SQIVND (reference sequence). The V end lost 4 bases, the J end lost 0 bases, and 12 bases lay between the germline ends. CDR3 size: 15 residues. The chain's CDR3 is CASSSRTAYQETQYF. In DNA, the CDR3 is TGTGCCAGTAGTAGCCGGACAGCTTACCAAGAGACCCAGTACTTC.

The chain combines TRBV11-2 with TRBJ1-4; D may be TRBD1 (6 bases). The CDR3 loop spans 16 amino acids. The V end lost 5 bases, the J end lost 5 bases, and 18 bases lay between the germline ends. Per the germline V gene, CDR1 is SGHAT and CDR2 is FQNNGV. The CDR3 reads CASSPTGQLQNEKLFF. DNA of the CDR3: TGTGCCAGCAGCCCAACCGGACAGCTCCAGAATGAAAAACTGTTTTTT. Combining the CDR3 with reference TRBV11-2 and TRBJ1-4 gives the whole variable domain EAGVAQSPRYKIIEKRQSVAFWCNPISGHATLYWYQQILGQGPKLLIQFQNNGVVDDSQLPKDRFSAERLKGVDSTLKIQPAKLEDSAVYLCASSPTGQLQNEKLFFGSGTQLSVL.

The chain carries TRBV19 and TRBJ2-1, with 7 bases matching TRBD1. The V segment lost 3 bases and the J segment 4 bases; nucleotides outside the gene matches: 6. The length of the CDR3 is 15 residues. Germline assignment: CDR1 LNHDA and CDR2 SQIVND (reference sequence). CDR3 region: CASSISRQGYNEQFF. The CDR3 nucleotides are TGTGCCAGTAGTATTTCTCGACAGGGATACAATGAGCAGTTCTTC.

The V call is TRBV28, the J call TRBJ1-5, with a tentative D call TRBD1 (5 bases). Trimming left V 2 bases short and J 5 bases short, with 13 bases between. This CDR3 spans 15 amino acids. Germline loops: CDR1 MDHEN, CDR2 SYDVKM. The chain's CDR3 is CASSLREGVDQPQHF. DNA of the CDR3: TGTGCCAGCAGTTTAAGGGAAGGGGTCGATCAGCCCCAGCATTTT.

This clone showed up just once. The gene calls are TRBV5-6 and TRBJ2-7; D is unresolved. The CDR3 sequence is 13 residues long. In germline, CDR1 is SGHDT, CDR2 YYEEEE. V lost 2 bases and J lost 3, with 9 bases in between. The CDR3 protein is CASSFDLNYEQYF. Written as DNA, the CDR3 is TGTGCCAGCAGCTTCGACCTCAACTACGAGCAGTACTTC.

The chain carries TRBV13 and TRBJ2-1; the match to TRBD2 covers 16 bases. The length of the CDR3 is 23 residues. Looked up from germline, CDR1 is PRHDT and CDR2 is FYEKMQ (reference sequence). V dropped 2 bases and J dropped 4; count of bases not matched to a gene: 20. The CDR3 reads CASSLFGTSGRAYLRGLYNEQFF. Here the CDR3 DNA reads TGTGCCAGCAGCTTATTCGGGACTAGCGGGAGGGCCTATTTGAGGGGGTTATACAATGAGCAGTTCTTC.

This chain uses TRBV19 with TRBJ2-5, with D maybe TRBD1 (7 bases). Germline assignment: CDR1 LNHDA and CDR2 SQIVND (reference sequence). This CDR3 contains 14 residues. Trimming pared 4 bases from V and 4 bases from J, leaving 13 bases between. CDR3 DNA: TGTGCCAGTAGTAGAGGAGGGGGCGGAGAGACCCAGTACTTC. The encoded protein is CASSRGGGGETQYF.

The rearrangement links TRBV5-4 to TRBJ2-6; TRBD1 is a possible D gene (5 bases). This CDR3 comprises 14 residues. Deletions cut 6 bases from V and 0 bases from J, with 7 bases between. Germline loops: CDR1 SGHNT, CDR2 YYREEE (reference sequence). The CDR3 DNA reads as TGTGCCAGCACCAGGGTCTCTGGGGCCAACGTCCTGACTTTC. Residues: CASTRVSGANVLTF.

The J gene is TRBJ2-3, the V gene TRBV30; D not resolved. Trimming took off 0 bases at V and 11 bases at J, with 18 bases between the two ends. Germline V gene lookup returns CDR1 GTSNPN and CDR2 SVGIG (reference sequence). This CDR3 contains 14 residues. The CDR3 loop reads CAWSVGFRGPGQYF. DNA for the CDR3: TGTGCCTGGAGTGTAGGTTTTAGAGGCCCCGGGCAGTATTTT.

The chain couples TRBV6-1 to TRBJ1-2; D is uncertain. The V and J ends lost 1 base and 5 bases respectively, with 14 bases between them. The germline V gene has CDR1 MNHNS and CDR2 SASEGT. The CDR3 totals 15 residues. This CDR3 reads CASSEGDNRMYGYTF. Here the CDR3 DNA reads TGTGCCAGCAGTGAAGGGGATAACAGAATGTATGGCTACACCTTC.

This chain uses TRBV4-3 with TRBJ2-7; 7 bases agree with TRBD1. Germline V lookup: CDR1 LGHNA, CDR2 YSLEER. The CDR3 has 15 residues. Trimming removed 1 base from V and 1 base from J; junction bases left unmatched: 4. CDR3 sequence: CASSQALGQSYEQYF. Here the CDR3 DNA reads TGCGCCAGCAGCCAAGCCCTGGGACAGTCCTACGAGCAGTACTTC.

This clone was detected only once. The rearrangement links TRBV11-2 to TRBJ1-2; no clear D gene. The V end lost 0 bases, the J end lost 4 bases, and 6 bases lay between the germline ends. The CDR3 length is 13 residues. CDR1 SGHAT and CDR2 FQNNGV come from the germline V gene. In nucleotides, the CDR3 is TGTGCCAGCAGCTTAGAGGGTCGCTATGGCTACACCTTC. Translating gives CASSLEGRYGYTF. Full variable domain (rest looked up from reference TRBV11-2 and TRBJ1-2): EAGVAQSPRYKIIEKRQSVAFWCNPISGHATLYWYQQILGQGPKLLIQFQNNGVVDDSQLPKDRFSAERLKGVDSTLKIQPAKLEDSAVYLCASSLEGRYGYTFGSGTRLTVV.

The CDR3 nucleotides are TGTGCAAGTCGCTTTTGGCAGGGGATAAGGTGGAACACTGAAGCTTTCTTT. Translating it yields CASRFWQGIRWNTEAFF. The chain couples TRBV12-2 to TRBJ1-1; TRBD1 was called by the table and not checked on the DNA. TRBV12-2 has pseudogene status. The length of the CDR3 is 17 residues.

This chain joins TRBV19 and TRBJ2-3; D remains unclear. Per germline, CDR1 LNHDA and CDR2 SQIVND (reference sequence). The CDR3 spans 14 residues. The V gene lost 3 bases and the J gene lost 5 bases, with 12 bases spanning the gap. In DNA form, the CDR3 reads TGTGCCAGTAGTATCGGCGCCAGTAGAGATACGCAGTATTTT. Residues: CASSIGASRDTQYF.

The chain combines TRBV9 with TRBJ1-1, with unresolved D. The V end lost 1 base, the J end lost 0 bases, and 10 bases lay between the germline ends. CDR3 length: 15 amino acids. Germline-derived CDR1 and CDR2 are SGDLS and YYNGEE. CDR3 loop: CASSVFPSMNTEAFF. In nucleotides, the CDR3 is TGTGCCAGCAGCGTATTCCCCTCAATGAACACTGAAGCTTTCTTT.

DNA of the CDR3: TGTGCCAGCAGCTTATTCCTAGCGGGATTCTACAATGAGCAGTTCTTC. Translation: CASSLFLAGFYNEQFF. This chain uses TRBV7-9 with TRBJ2-1; 9 bases line up with TRBD2. The V and J ends lost 2 bases and 3 bases, in that order; junction bases with no gene match: 5. CDR3 size: 16 residues. Per the germline V gene, CDR1 is SEHNR and CDR2 is FQNEAQ (reference sequence).

The V gene is TRBV7-2, the J gene TRBJ2-2; a possible D gene is TRBD2 (6 bases). Germline CDR1 SGHTA, CDR2 FQGNSA. Trimming took 1 base from V and 4 from J, leaving 13 bases between them. The length of the CDR3 is 16 residues. As DNA, the CDR3 is TGTGCCAGCAGCTTAGTTGGCGGGGCTTCCACCGGGGAGCTGTTTTTT. Translated, it gives CASSLVGGASTGELFF.

The genes are TRBV5-6 and TRBJ1-5, with TRBD1 identical over 11 bases. CDR1 is SGHDT, CDR2 YYEEEE, per germline. The CDR3 contains 15 residues. V dropped 0 bases and J dropped 7; count of bases not matched to a gene: 3. The CDR3 DNA is TGTGCCAGCAGCTTGGGTGGGACAGGGGGACAGCCCCAGCATTTT. Translation: CASSLGGTGGQPQHF.

This clone was counted a single time. This chain connects TRBV28 to TRBJ2-5; D unclear. Germline V lookup: CDR1 MDHEN, CDR2 SYDVKM. CDR3 length: 15 residues. V shed 5 bases and J shed 0 bases, with 13 bases lying between them. The CDR3 DNA reads as TGTGCCAGCAGTCCCTCCCACTGGTACCAAGAGACCCAGTACTTC. Protein sequence: CASSPSHWYQETQYF.

The chain couples TRBV7-2 to TRBJ2-5, with TRBD2 identical over 8 bases. Trimming took 5 bases from V and 1 from J; bases not matched to a gene: 15. This CDR3 is built from 18 residues. Germline V gene data show CDR1 as SGHTA and CDR2 as FQGNSA. The CDR3 DNA sequence: TGTGCCAGCAGCCCTAGTCCCAAGACTAGCGCCCTCCAAGAGACCCAGTACTTC. Protein product: CASSPSPKTSALQETQYF.

The gene calls are TRBV29-1 and TRBJ1-3; TRBD1 is a possible D gene (6 bases). There are 17 residues in the CDR3. CDR1 and CDR2 from the germline V gene are SQVTM and ANQGSEA. Between the trimmed V and J ends, which lost 1 base and 0 bases, there was a span of 16 bases. The CDR3 nucleotides are TGCAGCGTTGAAGCCCCCATGACAGGAGACTCTGGAAACACCATATATTTT. Amino acids: CSVEAPMTGDSGNTIYF.

The rearrangement links TRBV2 to TRBJ2-1; D remains ambiguous. The germline V gene has CDR1 SNHLY and CDR2 FYNNEI. V lost 4 bases, J lost 4 bases, and 8 bases lay in between. This CDR3 is built from 13 residues. The CDR3 coding sequence is TGTGCCAGCAGTGTGGCCACATACAATGAGCAGTTCTTC. Protein: CASSVATYNEQFF. Drawing the rest from reference TRBV2 and TRBJ2-1, the complete variable domain is EPEVTQTPSHQVTQMGQEVILRCVPISNHLYFYWYRQILGQKVEFLVSFYNNEISEKSEIFDDQFSVERPDGSNFTLKIRSTKLEDSAMYFCASSVATYNEQFFGPGTRLTVL.

This clone was recorded only once. CDR3 sequence reads: CASSLTTSGLSYNEQFF. CDR3 bases: TGTGCCAGCAGTTTGACCACTAGCGGTCTCTCCTACAATGAGCAGTTCTTC. This chain uses TRBV27 with TRBJ2-1; TRBD2 aligns across 8 bases. CDR3 length equals 17 residues. V trimming: 3 bases; J trimming: 0 bases; junction bases outside the gene matches: 7. Germline V lookup: CDR1 MNHEY, CDR2 SMNVEV (reference sequence).

The chain recombines TRBV7-3 with TRBJ2-1; maybe TRBD2 (6 bases). This CDR3 comprises 15 residues. CDR1 and CDR2 from the germline V gene are SGHTA and FQGTGA. V lost 4 bases, J lost 6 bases, and 16 bases lay in between. The CDR3 coding sequence is TGTGCCAGCAGCTCCGGGACTCAGGATGGCAATGAGCAGTTCTTC. Translation: CASSSGTQDGNEQFF.

This clone was picked up one time. The chain carries TRBV6-1 and TRBJ2-3, with a weak D call TRBD1 (5 bases). In germline, CDR1 is MNHNS, CDR2 SASEGT. The CDR3 spans 15 residues. Deletions cut 7 bases from V and 3 bases from J, with 17 bases between. CDR3 in DNA: TGTGCCAGCATAGGGGTTAAGTGGGGAACAGATACGCAGTATTTT. Translating gives CASIGVKWGTDTQYF.

The CDR3 loop is CASSLGLAGETTQYF. For the CDR3, the DNA is TGTGCCAGCAGCCTGGGACTAGCGGGAGAAACTACGCAGTATTTT. This rearrangement joins TRBV7-3 to TRBJ2-3, with 14 bases matching TRBD2. Trimming cost V 5 bases and J 8 bases; bases outside gene matches: 6. Germline V gene sequence: CDR1 SGHTA, CDR2 FQGTGA. The CDR3 covers 15 residues.

The gene calls are TRBV28 and TRBJ2-3, with TRBD2 identical over 16 bases. The CDR3 contains 17 residues. V lost 6 bases to trimming and J lost 1 base; unmatched junction nucleotides: 4. Per germline, CDR1 MDHEN and CDR2 SYDVKM. Here the CDR3 DNA reads TGTGCCAGCAGGGGGACTAGCGGGAGGGGAGGCACAGATACGCAGTATTTT. As protein: CASRGTSGRGGTDTQYF. Supplemented by reference TRBV28 and TRBJ2-3, the full variable domain reads DVKVTQSSRYLVKRTGEKVFLECVQDMDHENMFWYRQDPGLGLRLIYFSYDVKMKEKGDIPEGYSVSREKKERFSLILESASTNQTSMYLCASRGTSGRGGTDTQYFGPGTRLTVL.

The chain carries TRBV11-3 and TRBJ2-5; 14 bases are a match to TRBD2. CDR1 SGHNT and CDR2 YENEEA come from the germline V gene. V lost 4 bases to trimming and J lost 9 bases; unmatched junction nucleotides: 4. This CDR3 spans 14 amino acids. This CDR3 reads CASSSGLAGASQYF. In DNA form, the CDR3 reads TGTGCCAGCAGCTCGGGACTAGCGGGAGCTTCCCAGTACTTC.

J is TRBJ1-4 and V is TRBV7-9, with a weak D call TRBD1 (5 bases). The CDR3 contains 15 residues. Germline assignment: CDR1 SEHNR and CDR2 FQNEAQ (reference sequence). Trimming removed 5 bases from V and 0 bases from J, with 10 bases in between. CDR3 nucleotide sequence: TGTGCCAGCAGCGTAGGGGTTTCAACTAATGAAAAACTGTTTTTT. It translates to CASSVGVSTNEKLFF. Full variable domain (outside the CDR3, taken from reference TRBV7-9 and TRBJ1-4): DTGVSQNPRHKITKRGQNVTFRCDPISEHNRLYWYRQTLGQGPEFLTYFQNEAQLEKSRLLSDRFSAERPKGSFSTLEIQRTEQGDSAMYLCASSVGVSTNEKLFFGSGTQLSVL.

The rearrangement links TRBV9 to TRBJ1-4, with D unresolved. The length of the CDR3 is 16 residues. Germline CDR1 is SGDLS and CDR2 is YYNGEE. Trimming pared 4 bases from V and 3 bases from J, leaving 16 bases between. The CDR3 reads CASSPGWAKANEKLFF. The DNA for the CDR3 is TGTGCCAGCAGCCCTGGATGGGCGAAGGCTAATGAAAAACTGTTTTTT.

The rearrangement uses TRBV30 and TRBJ2-5; TRBD2 aligns across 10 bases. Germline values: CDR1 GTSNPN, CDR2 SVGIG (reference sequence). V shed 3 bases, J shed 4 bases, and the junction held 2 bases outside the gene matches. This CDR3 region has 13 residues. Here the CDR3 DNA reads TGTGCCTGGAGCCTAGCGGGAGCAGAGACCCAGTACTTC. Protein product: CAWSLAGAETQYF.